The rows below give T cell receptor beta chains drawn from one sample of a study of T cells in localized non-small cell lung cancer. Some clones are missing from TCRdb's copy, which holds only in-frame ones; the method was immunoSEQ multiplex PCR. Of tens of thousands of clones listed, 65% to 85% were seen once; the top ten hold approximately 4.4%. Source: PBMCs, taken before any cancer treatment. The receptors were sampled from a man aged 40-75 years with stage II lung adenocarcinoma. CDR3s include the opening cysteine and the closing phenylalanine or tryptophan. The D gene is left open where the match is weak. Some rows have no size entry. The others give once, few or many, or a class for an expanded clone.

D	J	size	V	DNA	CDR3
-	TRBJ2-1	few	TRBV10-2	TGCGCCAGCAGTTACGGGAGCGCCTACAATGAGCAGTTCTTC	CASSYGSAYNEQFF
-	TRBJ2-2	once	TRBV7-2	TGTGCCAGCAGCCTCGGACTGGACACCGGGGAGCTGTTTTTT	CASSLGLDTGELFF
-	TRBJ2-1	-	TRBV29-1	TGCAGCGTTGTGGAAGGGGGAGGGGTAAATGAGCAGTTCTTC	CSVVEGGGVNEQFF
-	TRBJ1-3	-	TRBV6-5	TGTGCCAGCAGTTACCCAGCTGGAAACACCATATATTTT	CASSYPAGNTIYF
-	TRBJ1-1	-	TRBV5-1	TGCGCCAGCAGCTTGGAAGGGGGAACTACTGAAGCTTTCTTT	CASSLEGGTTEAFF
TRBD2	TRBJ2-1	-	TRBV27	TGTGCCAGCAGCCCCAATCCCGGGACTAGCGCCGCAGACTCCTACAATGAGCAGTTCTTC	CASSPNPGTSAADSYNEQFF
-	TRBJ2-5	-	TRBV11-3	TGTGCCAGCAGCTCACGGTCGGGAGAGACCCAGTACTTC	CASSSRSGETQYF
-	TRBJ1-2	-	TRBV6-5	TGTGCCAGCACCCTGGTAGGAGGCTATGGCTACACCTTC	CASTLVGGYGYTF
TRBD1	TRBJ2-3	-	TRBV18	TGTGCCAGCTCACAAACAGGGGGTCTAGGCACAGATACGCAGTATTTT	CASSQTGGLGTDTQYF
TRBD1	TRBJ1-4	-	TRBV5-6	TGTGCCAGCAGCTTCGGACAGGAGTCCCTTAATGAAAAACTGTTTTTT	CASSFGQESLNEKLFF
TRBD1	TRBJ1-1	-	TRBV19	TGTGCCAGTGCACCAGGGGGCGCGTTCACTGAAGCTTTCTTT	CASAPGGAFTEAFF
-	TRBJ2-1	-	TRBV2	TGTGCCAGCGGGGTAAGGGGGGCCGTAAACAATGAGCAGTTCTTC	CASGVRGAVNNEQFF
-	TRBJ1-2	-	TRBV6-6	TGTGCCAGCAGGGCACAGGTGAGCTACACCTTC	CASRAQVSYTF
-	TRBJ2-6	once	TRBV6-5	TGTGCCACAACCCGGGGGGCCAACGTCCTGACTTTC	CATTRGANVLTF
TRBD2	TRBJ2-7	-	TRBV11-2	TGTGCCAGCAGCTTAGCGGGAGGGCCCTACGAGCAGTACTTC	CASSLAGGPYEQYF
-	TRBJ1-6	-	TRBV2	TGTGCCAGCAGTACAGGGAACTCACCCCTCCACTTT	CASSTGNSPLHF
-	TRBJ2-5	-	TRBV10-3	TGTGCCATCAGTGAGTCGGAGCCGGAGACCCAGTACTTC	CAISESEPETQYF
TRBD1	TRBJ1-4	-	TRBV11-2	TGTGCCAGCAGGTCGACAGGGGTCGGGATTGAAAAACTGTTTTTT	CASRSTGVGIEKLFF
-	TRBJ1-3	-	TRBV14	TGTGCCAGCAGCCAAGATCTTGGAAACACCATATATTTT	CASSQDLGNTIYF
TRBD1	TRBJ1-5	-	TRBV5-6	TGTGCCAGCAGCTTGGCCCAAGGGACAGCTCCAGGGCCCCAGCATTTT	CASSLAQGTAPGPQHF
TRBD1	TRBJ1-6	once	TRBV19	TGTGCCAGTAGTATAGATCCAGGGGGCAACGGTTCACCCCTCCACTTT	CASSIDPGGNGSPLHF
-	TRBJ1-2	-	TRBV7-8	TGTGCCAGCAGCTTAGCAGGGTTCAGTGGCTACACCTTC	CASSLAGFSGYTF
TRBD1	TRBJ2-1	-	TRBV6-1	TGTGCCAGCAGTGAAGGGGGCAGGGGGCGCTGGAATGAGCAGTTCTTC	CASSEGGRGRWNEQFF
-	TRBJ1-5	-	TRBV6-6	TGTGCCAGCAGTTACTCTGCAAGCAATCAGCCCCAGCATTTT	CASSYSASNQPQHF
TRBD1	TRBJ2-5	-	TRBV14	TGTGCCAGCAGCCAAACAGGGGGCCGGGGAGAGACCCAGTACTTC	CASSQTGGRGETQYF
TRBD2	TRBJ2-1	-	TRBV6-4	TGTGCCAGCAGTTTTAGCGGGGGGACTCCCAATGAGCAGTTCTTC	CASSFSGGTPNEQFF
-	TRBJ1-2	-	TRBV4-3	TGCGCCAGCAGCCAAGATCCTTCCAAGGACTATGGCTACACCTTC	CASSQDPSKDYGYTF
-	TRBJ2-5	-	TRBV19	TGTGCCAGTAGTATCCGGGTCTGGGAGACCCAGTACTTC	CASSIRVWETQYF
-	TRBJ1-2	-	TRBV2	TGTGCCAGCAGTGAGAACTTGGGGGGGGCGGCTGGCTACACCTTC	CASSENLGGAAGYTF
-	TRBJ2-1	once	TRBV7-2	TGTGCCAGCAGCGCCCTTGGCGGGAAGGGGAAAAATGAGCAGTTCTTC	CASSALGGKGKNEQFF
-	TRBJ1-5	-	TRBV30	TGTGCCTGGAGTACCGGGCTCAATCAGCCCCAGCATTTT	CAWSTGLNQPQHF
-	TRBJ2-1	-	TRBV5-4	TGTGCCAGCAGTACTGGGCCGTCCTCCTACAATGAGCAGTTCTTC	CASSTGPSSYNEQFF
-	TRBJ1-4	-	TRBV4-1	TGCGCCAGCAGCCAATCTGCGACCCGGTCGGACGAAAAACTGTTTTTT	CASSQSATRSDEKLFF
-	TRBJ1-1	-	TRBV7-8	TGTGCCAGCAGCTTAGGGGGACACACCACTGAAGCTTTCTTT	CASSLGGHTTEAFF
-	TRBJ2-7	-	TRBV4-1	TGCGCCAGCAGCCAAGCGGATCAGCCTTCCTACGAGCAGTACTTC	CASSQADQPSYEQYF
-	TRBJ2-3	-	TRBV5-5	TGTGCCAGCAGCTTGGAACAGTTGGACACAGATACGCAGTATTTT	CASSLEQLDTDTQYF
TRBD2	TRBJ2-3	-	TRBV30	TGTGCCTGGAGACCTAGCGGGAGAACAGATACGCAGTATTTT	CAWRPSGRTDTQYF
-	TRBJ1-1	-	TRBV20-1	TGCAGTGCAGACCGGGAACAAGCTTTCTTT	CSADREQAFF
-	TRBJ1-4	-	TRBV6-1	TGTGCCAGCAGGGCACAGGGCCCGACTGAAAAACTGTTTTTT	CASRAQGPTEKLFF
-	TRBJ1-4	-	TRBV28	TGTGCCAGCAGTTTAAACGGGCAAGAAAAACTGTTTTTT	CASSLNGQEKLFF
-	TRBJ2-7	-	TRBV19	TGTGCCAGTAGTATAGGAGGGTTGAGCTACGAGCAGTACTTC	CASSIGGLSYEQYF
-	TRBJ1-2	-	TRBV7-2	TGTGCCAGCAGCTTAGGCGGTATGGAGATCAACTATGGCTACACCTTC	CASSLGGMEINYGYTF
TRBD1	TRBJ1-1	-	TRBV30	TGTGCCTGGGAAAAAAACAGGGGGGACACTGAAGCTTTCTTT	CAWEKNRGDTEAFF
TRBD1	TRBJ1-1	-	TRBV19	TGTGCCAGTAGTATCCGGACAGGGCAACAGAACACTGAAGCTTTCTTT	CASSIRTGQQNTEAFF
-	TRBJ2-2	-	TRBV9	TGTGCCAGCAGCCAACGGGGGTACCTAGCTGCCGGGGAGCTGTTTTTT	CASSQRGYLAAGELFF
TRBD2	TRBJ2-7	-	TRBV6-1	TGTGCCAGCGAGCGGGAGTCAGCTGGGGAGCAGTACTTC	CASERESAGEQYF
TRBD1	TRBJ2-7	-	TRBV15	TGTGCCACCAGCATGGGGGACAGGGAAATCTACGAGCAGTACTTC	CATSMGDREIYEQYF
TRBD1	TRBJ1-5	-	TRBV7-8	TGTGCCAGCAGCTTAGATACAGGGGAAAATCAGCCCCAGCATTTT	CASSLDTGENQPQHF